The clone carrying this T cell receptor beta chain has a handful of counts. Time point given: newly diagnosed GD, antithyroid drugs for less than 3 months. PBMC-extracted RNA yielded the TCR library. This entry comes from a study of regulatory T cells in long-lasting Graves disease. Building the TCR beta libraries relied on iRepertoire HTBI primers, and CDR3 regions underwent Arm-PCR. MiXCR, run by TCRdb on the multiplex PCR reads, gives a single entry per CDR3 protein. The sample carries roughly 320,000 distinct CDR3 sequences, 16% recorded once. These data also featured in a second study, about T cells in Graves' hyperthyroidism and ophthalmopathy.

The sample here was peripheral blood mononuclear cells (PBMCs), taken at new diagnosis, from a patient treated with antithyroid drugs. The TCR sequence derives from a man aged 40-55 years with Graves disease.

The CDR3 reads CASSSSRSTGHNSPLHF. DNA of the CDR3: TGTGCCAGCAGCTCATCCCGCTCGACAGGGCACAATTCACCCCTCCACTTT. The V call is TRBV7-9, the J call TRBJ1-6; 7 bases are shared with TRBD1. The CDR3 has 17 residues. Germline V gives CDR1 SEHNR, CDR2 FQNEAQ (reference sequence). V shed 4 bases and J 7 bases; nucleotides not matched to a gene: 13.